A single sample gave rise to the 29 T cell receptor beta chains below, sequenced in a study of CD8+CD57+ T cells in acquired aplastic anemia. The sequenced patients had an expansion of CD8+CD57+ cells seen by flow cytometry. TCR beta VDJ and CDR3 profiles were obtained from a genomic DNA template. TCRdb reprocessed the reads with MiXCR, giving one entry per CDR3 protein. This table has some 120,000 distinct CDR3 sequences, nearly 40% appearing once. Input material: sorted CD4+, CD8+, or CD8+CD57+ T cells (not recorded which) from PBMCs. These receptor sequences come from a human donor with aplastic anemia.

This clonotype was counted at least ten times. This rearrangement joins TRBV19 to TRBJ2-7, with D possibly matching TRBD2 (5 bases). V was shortened by 6 bases and J by 2 bases, with 11 bases between the two germline ends. The CDR3 is 13 amino acids. Germline V gene lookup returns CDR1 LNHDA and CDR2 SQIVND (reference sequence). CDR3 residues: CASREAATYEQYF. The CDR3 bases are TGTGCCAGTAGGGAGGCAGCGACCTACGAGCAGTACTTC.

The chain links TRBV11-2 to TRBJ2-3, with TRBD2 matching over 11 bases. The J segment lost 2 bases and the V segment lost 10 bases, leaving 5 bases of the junction unmatched. Germline CDR1 SGHAT, CDR2 FQNNGV. The CDR3 sequence is 14 residues long. The CDR3, as DNA: TGTGCCACCTTAGCGGGGGGGATCACAGATACGCAGTATTTT. Its translation is CATLAGGITDTQYF.

CDR3 in DNA: TGTGCCAGCAACAAACAGGGGGCGGACGGGGAGCTGTTTTTT. This sequence encodes CASNKQGADGELFF. The rearrangement uses TRBV6-1 and TRBJ2-2, with 9 positions matching TRBD1. From germline, CDR1 is MNHNS and CDR2 SASEGT. CDR3 length: 14 residues. V was pared by 7 bases and J by 7 bases, with 7 bases of the junction left unmatched.

This clonotype was detected once. The rearrangement joins TRBV10-3 to TRBJ1-4; D is unresolved. Looked up from germline, CDR1 is ENHRY and CDR2 is SYGVKD. The ends were cut back, 6 bases at V and 8 bases at J, with 13 bases in the middle. The CDR3 has 13 residues. The CDR3 bases are TGTGCCATCAGCCGAAACGGGGAGGAAAAACTGTTTTTT. The encoded protein is CAISRNGEEKLFF.

The sample holds many counts of this clonotype. The V call is TRBV5-4, the J call TRBJ1-1; the D gene is possibly TRBD1 (6 bases). The CDR3 sequence is 15 residues long. Trimming took 5 bases from V and 1 from J, leaving 15 bases between them. The germline gives CDR1 SGHNT, CDR2 YYREEE (reference sequence). CDR3 sequence (DNA): TGTGCCAGCAGATCATCCGGGACACCGAACACTGAAGCTTTCTTT. Its translation: CASRSSGTPNTEAFF.

There are many counts of this clonotype. V gene TRBV20-1 combines with J gene TRBJ2-5; D ambiguous. The CDR3 covers 10 residues. Trimming pared 4 bases from V and 6 bases from J, leaving 6 bases between. Germline V gene data show CDR1 as DFQATT and CDR2 as SNEGSKA (reference sequence). In nucleotides, the CDR3 is TGCAGTGCTAAGCGAAAGACCCAGTACTTC. It is translated as CSAKRKTQYF.

The chain links TRBV20-1 to TRBJ2-7; TRBD1 aligns across 11 bases. The CDR3 is 14 residues long. CDR1 is DFQATT, CDR2 SNEGSKA, per germline (reference sequence). The V gene end was trimmed by 5 bases and the J gene end by 2 bases; junction bases not matched to a gene: 5. CDR3 in amino acids: CSAWTGGFTYEQYV. CDR3 sequence (DNA): TGCAGTGCTTGGACAGGGGGCTTTACCTACGAGCAGTACGTC.

V gene TRBV5-1 combines with J gene TRBJ2-3, with 8 bases matching TRBD2. The V and J ends lost 4 bases and 6 bases, in that order; junction bases with no gene match: 4. The CDR3 has 13 residues. Germline V CDR1 and CDR2: SGHRS, YFSETQ. This CDR3 reads CASSPGGPDTQYF. The CDR3 bases are TGCGCCAGCAGCCCGGGGGGGCCCGATACGCAGTATTTT. Based on the CDR3 plus reference TRBV5-1 and TRBJ2-3, the full variable domain is KAGVTQTPRYLIKTRGQQVTLSCSPISGHRSVSWYQQTPGQGLQFLFEYFSETQRNKGNFPGRFSGRQFSNSRSEMNVSTLELGDSALYLCASSPGGPDTQYFGPGTRLTVL.

This clonotype was recorded only once. CDR3: CATSNPAGANYNEQFF. The CDR3 DNA reads TGTGCCACCTCCAACCCGGCGGGGGCTAACTACAATGAGCAGTTCTTC. The chain couples TRBV11-2 to TRBJ2-1; possibly TRBD2 for D (7 bases). Trimming pared 10 bases from V and 3 bases from J, leaving 22 bases between. The CDR3 sequence is 16 residues long. Germline V lookup: CDR1 SGHAT, CDR2 FQNNGV.

This clonotype was counted a single time. V and J are TRBV25-1 and TRBJ1-3; D gene unclear. Germline CDR1 and CDR2: MGHDK and SYGVNS. Trimming left V 4 bases short and J 0 bases short, with 13 bases between. This CDR3 contains 16 residues. The CDR3 nucleotides read TGTGCCAGCAGTGCCGTGTGGGATTACTCTGGAAACACCATATATTTT. The encoded protein is CASSAVWDYSGNTIYF.

This clonotype was counted ten times or more. V and J are TRBV5-1 and TRBJ2-3; D unclear. The length of the CDR3 is 11 residues. Germline CDR1 is SGHRS and CDR2 is YFSETQ. V shed 2 bases and J shed 2 bases, with 0 bases lying between them. Written as DNA, the CDR3 is TGCGCCAGCAGCTTCACAGATACGCAGTATTTT. Translating gives CASSFTDTQYF.

V is TRBV12-3 or TRBV12-4 and J is TRBJ1-5, with D maybe TRBD1 (5 bases). V was clipped by 3 bases and J by 2 bases, with 17 bases between them. The CDR3 sequence is 17 residues long. In DNA form, the CDR3 reads TGTGCCAGCAGTTTGGGGTGGGGGATTGGAGGCAATCAGCCCCAGCATTTT. Its protein is CASSLGWGIGGNQPQHF.

There are many counts of this clonotype. The CDR3 sequence is CASSQVRGLGYGYTF. The CDR3 DNA reads TGTGCCAGCAGCCAAGTACGGGGGTTGGGCTATGGCTACACCTTC. The chain joins TRBV14 to TRBJ1-2; D might be TRBD1 (5 bases). V was trimmed by 1 base and J by 4 bases, leaving 13 bases between them. Germline lookup yields CDR1 SGHDN and CDR2 FVKESK. This CDR3 comprises 15 residues.

The chain employs TRBV16 and TRBJ1-1; TRBD1 agrees at 11 bases. The CDR3 is 15 residues long. Germline lookup yields CDR1 KGHSY and CDR2 FQNENV. V trimming: 4 bases; J trimming: 6 bases; junction bases outside the gene matches: 7. The CDR3, as DNA: TGTGCCAGCAGCCCCCGGGACAGGGGGGTCGCTGAAGCTTTCTTT. This encodes CASSPRDRGVAEAFF. The entire variable domain, with the rest obtained from reference TRBV16 and TRBJ1-1, is as follows: GEEVAQTPKHLVRGEGQKAKLYCAPIKGHSYVFWYQQVLKNEFKFLISFQNENVFDETGMPKERFSAKCLPNSPCSLEIQATKLEDSAVYFCASSPRDRGVAEAFFGQGTRLTVV.

On this clonotype itself: Germline and junction disagree at one end, which may indicate a read error. V is TRBV11-1 and J is TRBJ2-5, with TRBD1 identical over 11 bases. This CDR3 is 17 amino acids long. Germline assignment: CDR1 SGHAT and CDR2 FQDESV (reference sequence). The CDR3 DNA is TGTGCCGGCAGCTTGTACCGGGACAGGGGGTTCCAAGAGACCCAGTACTTC. The encoded protein is CAGSLYRDRGFQETQYF.

The chain is built from TRBV16 and TRBJ1-5; a weak D match, TRBD1 (5 bases). Germline V gene sequence: CDR1 KGHSY, CDR2 FQNENV. V lost 4 bases, J lost 6 bases, and 16 bases lay in between. The CDR3 totals 15 residues. CDR3 coding DNA: TGTGCCAGCAGCCGTGGGGGGGGGAGGGGTCAGCCCCAGCATTTT. Protein product: CASSRGGGRGQPQHF.

This clonotype appeared many times. This chain joins TRBV14 and TRBJ2-1; a possible D gene is TRBD1 (5 bases). The CDR3 runs 14 residues. Trimming cost V 4 bases and J 9 bases, with 16 bases left between them. Per germline, CDR1 SGHDN and CDR2 FVKESK. CDR3 coding DNA: TGTGCCAGCAGCCTAAACTTAGGTCAGGGTGAGCAGTTCTTC. This encodes CASSLNLGQGEQFF.

The chain recombines TRBV9 with TRBJ1-3; perhaps TRBD1 as D (6 bases). The length of the CDR3 is 14 residues. Germline assignment: CDR1 SGDLS and CDR2 YYNGEE. V was clipped by 3 bases and J by 0 bases, with 7 bases between them. The CDR3: CASSGGGSGNTIYF. DNA for the CDR3: TGTGCCAGCAGCGGAGGGGGCTCTGGAAACACCATATATTTT.

The chain carries TRBV10-1 and TRBJ1-2; no clear D. The length of the CDR3 is 14 residues. V dropped 1 base and J dropped 4 bases, with 10 bases sitting between them. Germline V CDR1 and CDR2: WNHNN, SYGVQD (reference sequence). This chain's CDR3 is CASSEWRVTYGYTF. CDR3 nucleotide sequence: TGCGCCAGCAGTGAGTGGAGGGTGACCTATGGCTACACCTTC.

V gene TRBV7-9 combines with J gene TRBJ2-1; D not certain. V shed 6 bases and J shed 0 bases, with 6 bases lying between them. CDR1 is SEHNR and CDR2 is FQNEAQ in the germline V gene (reference sequence). The CDR3 is made up of 13 amino acids. In DNA, the CDR3 is TGTGCCAGCAGTACTTTCTCCTACAATGAGCAGTTCTTC. It codes for CASSTFSYNEQFF.

At least ten counts were recorded for this clonotype. The V gene is TRBV6-5, the J gene TRBJ1-5; TRBD1 aligns across 8 bases. Germline lookup yields CDR1 MNHEY and CDR2 SVGAGI. The CDR3 totals 16 residues. V lost 4 bases and J lost 3; bases outside the gene matches: 8. CDR3 protein: CASSWDRSNINQPQHF. The DNA for the CDR3 is TGTGCCAGCAGTTGGGACAGGTCGAATATCAATCAGCCCCAGCATTTT.

This clonotype appeared a single time. This chain uses TRBV10-3 with TRBJ2-7; D is possibly TRBD2 (7 bases). Germline values: CDR1 ENHRY, CDR2 SYGVKD. Deletions cut 0 bases from V and 1 base from J, with 13 bases between. The CDR3 spans 16 residues. This CDR3 reads CAISESSRGPSYEQYF. The CDR3 DNA sequence: TGTGCCATCAGTGAGTCTTCGCGGGGGCCGTCCTACGAGCAGTACTTC.

This clonotype was seen only a few times. The chain carries TRBV6-2 or TRBV6-3 and TRBJ1-5; D unresolved. The germline CDR1 and CDR2 sequences are MNHEY and SVGEGT. CDR3 length equals 14 residues. Trimming removed 8 bases from V and 0 bases from J, with 11 bases in between. The CDR3, as DNA: TGTGCCAGCTCCGCCGGGAATAGCAATCAGCCCCAGCATTTT. It translates to CASSAGNSNQPQHF.

This clonotype has a count of ten or more. The chain has TRBV7-2 and TRBJ2-1; TRBD1 agrees at 7 bases. The CDR3 runs 13 residues. The germline V gene encodes CDR1 SGHTA and CDR2 FQGNSA. The junction had 1 base not matched to a gene; V was cut back by 3 bases and J by 5 bases. Written as DNA, the CDR3 is TGTGCCAGCAGCTTGACAGGGAACAATGAGCAGTTCTTC. Protein product: CASSLTGNNEQFF.

This clonotype was recorded only once. The conserved closing phenylalanine or tryptophan is absent in this CDR3, likely reflecting a read error. This chain links TRBV6-2 or TRBV6-3 with TRBJ2-5; D is unclear. The germline gives CDR1 MNHEY, CDR2 SVGEGT. V was cut by 6 bases and J by 2 bases, with 4 bases left in between. This CDR3 has 11 amino acids. The chain's CDR3 is CASRSQETQYL. In DNA form, the CDR3 reads TGTGCCAGCAGAAGTCAAGAGACCCAGTACCTC.

The J gene is TRBJ1-2, the V gene TRBV24-1, with D unclear. V shed 3 bases and J shed 1 base, with 8 bases lying between them. This CDR3 is 14 amino acids long. CDR1 and CDR2 from the germline V gene are KGHDR and SFDVKD. The CDR3 DNA sequence: TGTGCCACCAGTGATAGTTACGTTAACTATGGCTACACCTTC. Its protein product is CATSDSYVNYGYTF.

This clonotype was seen ten or more times. The rearrangement uses TRBV12-3 or TRBV12-4 and TRBJ1-1, with D maybe TRBD1 (6 bases). The CDR3 has 14 amino acids. The germline V and J ends were trimmed by 5 bases and 1 base, with 11 bases remaining between them. CDR3 DNA sequence: TGTGCCAGCAGTCCGGGACAAAGGAACACTGAAGCTTTCTTT. This sequence encodes CASSPGQRNTEAFF.

In this sample, this clonotype turned up once. The chain recombines TRBV2 with TRBJ1-2, with D tentatively TRBD1 (6 bases). Looked up from germline, CDR1 is SNHLY and CDR2 is FYNNEI. The CDR3 runs 13 residues. V was cut by 7 bases and J by 5 bases, with 14 bases left in between. The CDR3: CASKVGGSYGYTF. The CDR3 DNA reads TGTGCCAGCAAAGTGGGGGGCTCGTATGGCTACACCTTC. The entire variable domain, with the rest obtained from reference TRBV2 and TRBJ1-2, is as follows: EPEVTQTPSHQVTQMGQEVILRCVPISNHLYFYWYRQILGQKVEFLVSFYNNEISEKSEIFDDQFSVERPDGSNFTLKIRSTKLEDSAMYFCASKVGGSYGYTFGSGTRLTVV.

CDR3 DNA: TGTGCCAGCTCAGGACAGGGGGCGGACACTGAAGCTTTCTTT. This sequence encodes CASSGQGADTEAFF. This chain uses TRBV18 with TRBJ1-1; 11 bases align to TRBD1. Germline V CDR1 and CDR2: KGHSH, LQKENI. After removal of 5 bases from V and 3 bases from J, the junction contained 2 bases not matched to a gene. The CDR3 extends over 14 amino acids.